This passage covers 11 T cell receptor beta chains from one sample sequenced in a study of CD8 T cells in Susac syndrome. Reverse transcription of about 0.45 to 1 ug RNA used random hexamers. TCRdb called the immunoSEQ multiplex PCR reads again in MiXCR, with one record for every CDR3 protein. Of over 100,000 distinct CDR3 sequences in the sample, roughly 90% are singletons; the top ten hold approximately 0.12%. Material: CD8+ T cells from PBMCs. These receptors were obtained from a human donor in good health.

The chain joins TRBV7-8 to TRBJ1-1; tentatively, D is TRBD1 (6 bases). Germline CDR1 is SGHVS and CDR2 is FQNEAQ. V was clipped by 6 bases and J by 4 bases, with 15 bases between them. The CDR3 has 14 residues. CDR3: CASRPGGASTEAFF. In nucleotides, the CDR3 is TGTGCCAGCAGACCGGGGGGGGCGTCCACTGAAGCTTTCTTT. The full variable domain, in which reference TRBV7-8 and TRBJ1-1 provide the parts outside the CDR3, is GAGVSQSPRYKVAKRGQDVALRCDPISGHVSLFWYQQALGQGPEFLTYFQNEAQLDKSGLPSDRFFAERPEGSVSTLKIQRTQQEDSAVYLCASRPGGASTEAFFGQGTRLTVV.

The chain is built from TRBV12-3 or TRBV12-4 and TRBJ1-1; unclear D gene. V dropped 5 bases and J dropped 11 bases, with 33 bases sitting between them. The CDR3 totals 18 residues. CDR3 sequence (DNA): TGTGCCAGCAGTAGTTCTCACAAGAGGACGGTAGGTGCACTGAATGCTTTCTTT. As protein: CASSSSHKRTVGALNAFF.

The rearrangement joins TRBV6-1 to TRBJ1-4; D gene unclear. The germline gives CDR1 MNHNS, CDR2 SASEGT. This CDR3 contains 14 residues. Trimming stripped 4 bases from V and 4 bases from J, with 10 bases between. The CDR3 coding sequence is TGTGCCAGCAGTGCAGGCGGGGTTAATGAAAAACTGTTTTTT. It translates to CASSAGGVNEKLFF.

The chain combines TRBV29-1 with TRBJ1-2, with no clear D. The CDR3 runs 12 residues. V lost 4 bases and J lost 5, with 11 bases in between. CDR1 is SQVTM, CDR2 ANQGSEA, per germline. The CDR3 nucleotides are TGCAGCGTTGTGTCCGGGGAGTATGGCTACACCTTC. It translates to CSVVSGEYGYTF.

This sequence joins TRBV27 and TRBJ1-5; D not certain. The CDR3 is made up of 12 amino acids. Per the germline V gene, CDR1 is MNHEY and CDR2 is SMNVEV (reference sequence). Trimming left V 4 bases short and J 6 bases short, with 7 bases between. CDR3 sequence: CASSSPPQPQHF. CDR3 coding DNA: TGTGCCAGCAGTTCCCCACCTCAGCCCCAGCATTTT.

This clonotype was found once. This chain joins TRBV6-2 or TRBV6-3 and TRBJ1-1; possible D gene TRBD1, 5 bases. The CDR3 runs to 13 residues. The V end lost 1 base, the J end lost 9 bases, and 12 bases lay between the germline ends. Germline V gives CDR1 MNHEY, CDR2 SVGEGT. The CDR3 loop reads CASSYLSTAKAFF. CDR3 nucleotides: TGTGCCAGCAGTTACTTGTCGACAGCCAAAGCTTTCTTT.

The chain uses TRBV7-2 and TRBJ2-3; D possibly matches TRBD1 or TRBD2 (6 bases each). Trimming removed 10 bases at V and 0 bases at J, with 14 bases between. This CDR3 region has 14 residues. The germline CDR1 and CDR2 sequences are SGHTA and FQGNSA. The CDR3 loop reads CATQRGGSTDTQYF. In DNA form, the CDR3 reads TGTGCCACGCAAAGAGGGGGGAGCACAGATACGCAGTATTTT.

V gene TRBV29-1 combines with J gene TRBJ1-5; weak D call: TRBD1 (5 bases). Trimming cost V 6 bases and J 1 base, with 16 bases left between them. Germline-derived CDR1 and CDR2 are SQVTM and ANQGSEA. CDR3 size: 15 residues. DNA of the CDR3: TGCAGCGTCGCCTTATCGGGGCAGAGCAATCAGCCCCAGCATTTT. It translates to CSVALSGQSNQPQHF.

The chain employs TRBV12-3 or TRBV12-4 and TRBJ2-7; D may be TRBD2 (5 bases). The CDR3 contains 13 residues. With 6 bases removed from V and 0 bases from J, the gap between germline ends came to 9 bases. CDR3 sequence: CASREGGSYEQYF. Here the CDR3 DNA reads TGTGCCAGCAGAGAAGGAGGCTCCTACGAGCAGTACTTC.

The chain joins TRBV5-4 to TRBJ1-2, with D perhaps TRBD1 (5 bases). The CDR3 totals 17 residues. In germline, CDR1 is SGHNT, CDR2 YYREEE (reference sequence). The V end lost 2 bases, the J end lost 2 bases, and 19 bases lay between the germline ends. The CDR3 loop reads CASSLGKETAYNYGYTF. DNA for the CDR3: TGTGCCAGCAGCTTAGGGAAGGAGACAGCATACAACTATGGCTACACCTTC. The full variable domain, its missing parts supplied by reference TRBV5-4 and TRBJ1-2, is ETGVTQSPTHLIKTRGQQVTLRCSSQSGHNTVSWYQQALGQGPQFIFQYYREEENGRGNFPPRFSGLQFPNYSSELNVNALELDDSALYLCASSLGKETAYNYGYTFGSGTRLTVV.

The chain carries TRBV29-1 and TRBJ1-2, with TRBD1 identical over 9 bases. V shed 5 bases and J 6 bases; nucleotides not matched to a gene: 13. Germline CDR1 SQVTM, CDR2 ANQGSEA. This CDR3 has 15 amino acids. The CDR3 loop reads CSVTGGQGPSDGYTF. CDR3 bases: TGCAGCGTTACCGGGGGACAGGGACCCTCCGATGGCTACACCTTC.